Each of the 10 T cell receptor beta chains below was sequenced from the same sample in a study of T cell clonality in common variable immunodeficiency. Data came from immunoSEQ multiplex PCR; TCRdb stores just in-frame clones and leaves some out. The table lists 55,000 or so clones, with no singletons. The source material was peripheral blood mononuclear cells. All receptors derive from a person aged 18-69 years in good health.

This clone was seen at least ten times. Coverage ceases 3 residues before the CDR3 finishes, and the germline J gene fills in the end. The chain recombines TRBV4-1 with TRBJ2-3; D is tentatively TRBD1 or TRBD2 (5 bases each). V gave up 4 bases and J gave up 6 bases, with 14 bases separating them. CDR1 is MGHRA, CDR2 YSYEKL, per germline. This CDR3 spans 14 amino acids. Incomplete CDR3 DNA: TGCGCCAGCAGCCCCTCAGGGAGCCCCGATACG. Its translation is CASSPSGSPDT. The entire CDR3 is CASSPSGSPDTQYF.

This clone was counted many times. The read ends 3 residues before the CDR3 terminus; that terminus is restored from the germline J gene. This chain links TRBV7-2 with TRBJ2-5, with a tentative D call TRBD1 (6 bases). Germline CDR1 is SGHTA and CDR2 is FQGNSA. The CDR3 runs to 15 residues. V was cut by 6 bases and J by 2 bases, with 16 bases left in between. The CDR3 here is CASSTGPARQETQYF. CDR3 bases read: TGTGCCAGCAGTACAGGGCCCGCTAGACAAGAGACC. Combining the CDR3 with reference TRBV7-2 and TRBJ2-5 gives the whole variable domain GAGVSQSPSNKVTEKGKDVELRCDPISGHTALYWYRQSLGQGLEFLIYFQGNSAPDKSGLPSDRFSAERTGGSVSTLTIQRTQQEDSAVYLCASSTGPARQETQYFGPGTRLLVL.

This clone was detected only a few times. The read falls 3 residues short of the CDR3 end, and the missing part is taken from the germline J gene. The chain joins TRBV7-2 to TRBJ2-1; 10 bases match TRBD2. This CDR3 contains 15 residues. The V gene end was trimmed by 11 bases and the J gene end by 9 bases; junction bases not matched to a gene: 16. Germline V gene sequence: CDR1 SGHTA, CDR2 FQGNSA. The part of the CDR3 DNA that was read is TGTGCCTCGCGGGGGCTAGCGGGAGAGCTCGGTGAG. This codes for CASRGLAGELGE. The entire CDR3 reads CASRGLAGELGEQFF. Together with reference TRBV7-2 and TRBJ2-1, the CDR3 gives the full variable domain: GAGVSQSPSNKVTEKGKDVELRCDPISGHTALYWYRQSLGQGLEFLIYFQGNSAPDKSGLPSDRFSAERTGGSVSTLTIQRTQQEDSAVYLCASRGLAGELGEQFFGPGTRLTVL.

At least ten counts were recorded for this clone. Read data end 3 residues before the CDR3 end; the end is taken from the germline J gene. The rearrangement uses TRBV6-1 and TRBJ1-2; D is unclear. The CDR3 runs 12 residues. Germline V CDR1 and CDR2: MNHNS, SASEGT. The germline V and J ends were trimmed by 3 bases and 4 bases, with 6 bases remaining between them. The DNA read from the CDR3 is TGTGCCAGCAGTGAGCCTACCTATGGC. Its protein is CASSEPTYG. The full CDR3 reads CASSEPTYGYTF.

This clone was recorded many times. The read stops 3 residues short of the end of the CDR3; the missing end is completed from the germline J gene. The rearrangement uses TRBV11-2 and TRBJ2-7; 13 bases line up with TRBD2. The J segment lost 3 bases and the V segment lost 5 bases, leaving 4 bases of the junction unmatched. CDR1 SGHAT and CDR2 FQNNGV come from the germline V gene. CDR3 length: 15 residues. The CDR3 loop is CASSLGLAGVYEQYF. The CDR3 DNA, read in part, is TGTGCCAGCAGCCTAGGACTAGCGGGAGTCTACGAG.

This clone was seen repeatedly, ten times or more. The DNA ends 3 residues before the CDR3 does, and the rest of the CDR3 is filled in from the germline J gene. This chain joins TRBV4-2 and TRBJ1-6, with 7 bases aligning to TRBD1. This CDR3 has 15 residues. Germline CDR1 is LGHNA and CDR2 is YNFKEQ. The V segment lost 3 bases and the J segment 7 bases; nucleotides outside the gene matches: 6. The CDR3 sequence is CASSQLGQRNSPLHF. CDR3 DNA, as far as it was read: TGTGCCAGCAGCCAGTTGGGACAGCGCAATTCACCC.

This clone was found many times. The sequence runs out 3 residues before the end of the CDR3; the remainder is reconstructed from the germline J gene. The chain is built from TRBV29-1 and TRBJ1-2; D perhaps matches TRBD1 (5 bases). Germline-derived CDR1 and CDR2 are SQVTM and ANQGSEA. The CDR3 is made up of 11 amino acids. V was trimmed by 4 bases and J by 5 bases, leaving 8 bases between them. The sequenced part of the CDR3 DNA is TGCAGCGTTGTCAGGGTGTATGGC. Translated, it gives CSVVRVYG. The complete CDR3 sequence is CSVVRVYGYTF.

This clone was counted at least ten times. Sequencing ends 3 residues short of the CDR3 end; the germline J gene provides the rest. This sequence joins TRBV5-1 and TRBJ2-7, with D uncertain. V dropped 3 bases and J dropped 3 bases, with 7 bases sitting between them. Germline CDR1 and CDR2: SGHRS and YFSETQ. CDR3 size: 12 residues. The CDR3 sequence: CASSSVGYEQYF. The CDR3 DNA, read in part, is TGCGCCAGCAGCTCGGTTGGCTACGAG.

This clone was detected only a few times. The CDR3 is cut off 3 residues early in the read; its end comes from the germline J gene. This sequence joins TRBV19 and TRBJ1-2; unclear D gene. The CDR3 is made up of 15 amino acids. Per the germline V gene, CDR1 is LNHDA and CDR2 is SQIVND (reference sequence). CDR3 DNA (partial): TGTGCCAGTAGTATTGTAGCGGGAGGATACAATGAC. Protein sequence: CASSIVAGGYND. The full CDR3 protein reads CASSIVAGGYNDYTF. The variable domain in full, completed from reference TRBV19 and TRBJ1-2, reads DGGITQSPKYLFRKEGQNVTLSCEQNLNHDAMYWYRQDPGQGLRLIYYSQIVNDFQKGDIAEGYSVSREKKESFPLTVTSAQKNPTAFYLCASSIVAGGYNDYTFGSGTRLTVV.

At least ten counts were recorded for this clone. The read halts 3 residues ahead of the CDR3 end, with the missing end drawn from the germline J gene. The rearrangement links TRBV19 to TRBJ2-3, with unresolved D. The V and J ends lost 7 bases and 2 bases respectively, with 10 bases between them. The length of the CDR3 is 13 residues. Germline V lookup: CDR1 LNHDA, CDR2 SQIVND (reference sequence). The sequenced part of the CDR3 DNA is TGTGCCAGTACTGGCGGATACACAGATACG. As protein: CASTGGYTDT. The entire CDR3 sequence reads CASTGGYTDTQYF.